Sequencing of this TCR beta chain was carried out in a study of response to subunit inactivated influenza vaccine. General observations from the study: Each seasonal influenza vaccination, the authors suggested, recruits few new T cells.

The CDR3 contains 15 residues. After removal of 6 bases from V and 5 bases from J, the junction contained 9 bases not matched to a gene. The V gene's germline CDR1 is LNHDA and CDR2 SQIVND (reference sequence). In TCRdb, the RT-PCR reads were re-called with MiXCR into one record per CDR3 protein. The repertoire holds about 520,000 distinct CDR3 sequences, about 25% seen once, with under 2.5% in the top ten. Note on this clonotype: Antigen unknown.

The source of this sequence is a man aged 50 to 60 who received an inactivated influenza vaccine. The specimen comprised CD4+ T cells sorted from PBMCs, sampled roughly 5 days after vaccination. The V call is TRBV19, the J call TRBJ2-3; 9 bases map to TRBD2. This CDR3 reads CASSQPGLARDTQYF. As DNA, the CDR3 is TGTGCCAGTAGCCAACCGGGACTAGCTCGAGATACGCAGTATTTT.